These 27 T cell receptor beta chains were sequenced from one sample in a study of CD8 T cells in Susac syndrome. Reverse transcription of about 0.5 to 1 ug RNA was carried out with random hexamers. TCRdb analysed the immunoSEQ multiplex PCR reads with MiXCR anew, one entry per CDR3 protein. Seen here are around 190,000 distinct CDR3 sequences, around 96% observed once, and the top ten hold less than 0.2%. Sequencing was done on a sample of CD8+ T cells from PBMCs. These receptors were collected from a human donor with multiple sclerosis.

The gene calls are TRBV29-1 and TRBJ2-7, with D possibly matching TRBD1 (6 bases). The CDR3 is made up of 11 amino acids. Germline assignment: CDR1 SQVTM and CDR2 ANQGSEA. Trimming removed 4 bases from V and 3 bases from J, with 7 bases in between. CDR3 in amino acids: CSVGDNYEQYF. In nucleotides, the CDR3 is TGCAGCGTTGGGGACAACTACGAGCAGTACTTC.

DNA of the CDR3: TGCAGCGTTGCAGGTGTTAGAACCTACGAGCAGTACTTC. The encoded protein is CSVAGVRTYEQYF. The gene calls are TRBV29-1 and TRBJ2-7; D remains ambiguous. CDR3 size: 13 residues. CDR1 SQVTM and CDR2 ANQGSEA come from the germline V gene. Trimming shortened V by 4 bases and J by 2 bases, and 12 bases separated the two germline ends.

The chain combines TRBV9 with TRBJ2-1, with a tentative D call TRBD1 (5 bases). Trimming removed 0 bases from V and 0 bases from J, with 10 bases in between. CDR1 and CDR2 (germline): SGDLS, YYNGEE. CDR3 length: 16 amino acids. CDR3 in amino acids: CASSVGGGSSYNEQFF. The CDR3 DNA reads as TGTGCCAGCAGCGTAGGGGGCGGAAGCTCCTACAATGAGCAGTTCTTC.

The chain links TRBV24-1 to TRBJ2-2; TRBD1 agrees at 10 bases. V dropped 5 bases and J dropped 3; count of bases not matched to a gene: 14. The germline gives CDR1 KGHDR, CDR2 SFDVKD. The CDR3 is made up of 19 amino acids. CDR3 DNA: TGTGCCACCAGTGGCCGAGTTGACCGGGACAGGGGTCACACCGGGGAGCTGTTTTTT. Amino acids: CATSGRVDRDRGHTGELFF.

The chain employs TRBV20-1 and TRBJ2-4; TRBD1 matches at 9 bases. The V segment lost 2 bases and the J segment 0 bases; nucleotides outside the gene matches: 5. Per germline, CDR1 DFQATT and CDR2 SNEGSKA (reference sequence). This CDR3 is 16 amino acids long. The DNA for the CDR3 is TGCAGTGCTAGAACACAGGGGGCTCAAGCCAAAAACATTCAGTACTTC. Protein sequence: CSARTQGAQAKNIQYF.

Here the CDR3 reads CASSPGARYEQYF. The CDR3, as DNA: TGTGCCAGCAGCCCCGGGGCGCGCTACGAGCAGTACTTC. The rearrangement links TRBV9 to TRBJ2-7; D tentatively reads TRBD1 or TRBD2 (5 bases each). The CDR3 is 13 amino acids. Deletions cut 4 bases from V and 3 bases from J, with 11 bases between. Germline V gives CDR1 SGDLS, CDR2 YYNGEE.

CDR3 sequence (DNA): TGTGCCAGCAGTTTATCTCGTGATGGCTACACCTTC. Encoded protein: CASSLSRDGYTF. The J gene is TRBJ1-2, the V gene TRBV28; D ambiguous. V was trimmed by 1 base and J by 6 bases, leaving 6 bases between them. Germline V lookup: CDR1 MDHEN, CDR2 SYDVKM. This CDR3 is 12 amino acids long.

The chain combines TRBV20-1 with TRBJ2-1; 7 positions agree with TRBD2. The J segment lost 6 bases and the V segment lost 3 bases, leaving 2 bases of the junction unmatched. Germline V gene lookup returns CDR1 DFQATT and CDR2 SNEGSKA (reference sequence). There are 12 residues in the CDR3. The CDR3 nucleotides are TGCAGTGCTAGGACTAGCTTCAATGAGCAGTTCTTC. It translates to CSARTSFNEQFF.

The V and J genes are TRBV11-1 and TRBJ2-7; perhaps TRBD2 as D (5 bases). The V gene lost 1 base and the J gene lost 0 bases, with 13 bases spanning the gap. Germline values: CDR1 SGHAT, CDR2 FQDESV (reference sequence). This CDR3 has 16 residues. The DNA of the CDR3 is TGTGCCAGCAGCTTAGAATCTAGCATCTACTCCTACGAGCAGTACTTC. It yields the protein CASSLESSIYSYEQYF.

The chain is built from TRBV3-1 and TRBJ2-1; D call uncertain. V was trimmed by 0 bases and J by 12 bases, leaving 12 bases between them. Germline assignment: CDR1 LGHDT and CDR2 YNNKEL (reference sequence). The CDR3 has 13 residues. The CDR3: CASSQDPEGVQFF. For the CDR3, the DNA is TGTGCCAGCAGCCAAGATCCGGAAGGTGTGCAGTTCTTC.

V is TRBV9 and J is TRBJ2-1, with D perhaps matching TRBD2 (7 bases). CDR3 length: 14 amino acids. V was clipped by 7 bases and J by 7 bases, with 18 bases between them. Germline assignment: CDR1 SGDLS and CDR2 YYNGEE. The CDR3: CASAQGRGKNEQFF. CDR3 nucleotide sequence: TGTGCCAGCGCCCAGGGGAGGGGTAAAAATGAGCAGTTCTTC. Using reference TRBV9 and TRBJ2-1 for the parts outside the CDR3, the full variable domain is DSGVTQTPKHLITATGQRVTLRCSPRSGDLSVYWYQQSLDQGLQFLIQYYNGEERAKGNILERFSAQQFPDLHSELNLSSLELGDSALYFCASAQGRGKNEQFFGPGTRLTVL.

This rearrangement joins TRBV3-1 to TRBJ2-3; perhaps TRBD2 as D (6 bases). With 4 bases removed from V and 1 base from J, the gap between germline ends came to 15 bases. CDR3 length: 16 amino acids. Germline assignment: CDR1 LGHDT and CDR2 YNNKEL (reference sequence). CDR3 protein: CASSPIKGTRTDTQYF. The CDR3 coding sequence is TGTGCCAGCAGCCCTATAAAGGGGACTCGCACAGATACGCAGTATTTT.

The V and J genes are TRBV6-5 and TRBJ2-7; 12 nucleotides align to TRBD1. This CDR3 is 13 amino acids long. The ends lost 8 bases at V and 5 bases at J; junction bases unmatched: 4. The germline V gene encodes CDR1 MNHEY and CDR2 SVGAGI. The CDR3 protein is CASGDRGLHEQYF. The CDR3 DNA sequence: TGTGCCAGCGGGGACAGGGGGCTACACGAGCAGTACTTC.

The chain is built from TRBV2 and TRBJ2-3, with D possibly being TRBD1 (5 bases). Germline V CDR1 and CDR2: SNHLY, FYNNEI. Between the trimmed V and J ends, which lost 4 bases and 2 bases, there was a span of 7 bases. The CDR3 is made up of 13 amino acids. The CDR3 nucleotides are TGTGCCAGCAGTGCGGACATCACAGATACGCAGTATTTT. This translates into CASSADITDTQYF. The variable domain in full, with the rest retrieved from reference TRBV2 and TRBJ2-3, is EPEVTQTPSHQVTQMGQEVILRCVPISNHLYFYWYRQILGQKVEFLVSFYNNEISEKSEIFDDQFSVERPDGSNFTLKIRSTKLEDSAMYFCASSADITDTQYFGPGTRLTVL.

This clonotype was counted once. This chain connects TRBV25-1 to TRBJ2-6; maybe TRBD1 (5 bases). The germline V gene has CDR1 MGHDK and CDR2 SYGVNS. This CDR3 region has 16 residues. Trimming cost V 4 bases and J 0 bases, with 10 bases left between them. CDR3 DNA: TGTGCCAGCAGTGGCCCAGGGCTCTCTGGGGCCAACGTCCTGACTTTC. Translation gives CASSGPGLSGANVLTF.

The V and J genes are TRBV11-2 and TRBJ2-2; no firm D call. The V gene's germline CDR1 is SGHAT and CDR2 FQNNGV. Between the trimmed V and J ends, which lost 5 bases and 1 base, there was a span of 11 bases. The CDR3 has 15 residues. The CDR3 sequence is CASSPSRGNTGELFF. The CDR3 nucleotides read TGTGCCAGCAGCCCGTCTCGCGGGAACACCGGGGAGCTGTTTTTT.

This chain uses TRBV29-1 with TRBJ1-4, with D possibly matching TRBD1 (5 bases). The CDR3 is 14 amino acids. Germline V gene lookup returns CDR1 SQVTM and CDR2 ANQGSEA. Trimming took 7 bases from V and 0 from J, leaving 12 bases between them. CDR3: CSGTTGSTNEKLFF. CDR3 bases: TGCAGCGGCACCACAGGTTCAACTAATGAAAAACTGTTTTTT.

This chain joins TRBV7-8 and TRBJ1-5; the D is unclear. Germline CDR1 and CDR2: SGHVS and FQNEAQ. V lost 0 bases to trimming and J lost 2 bases, with 14 bases between them. The CDR3 loop spans 17 amino acids. CDR3 amino acids: CASSLAVSPEGNQPQHF. In DNA, the CDR3 is TGTGCCAGCAGCTTAGCTGTCAGCCCCGAGGGCAATCAGCCCCAGCATTTT.

This sequence joins TRBV29-1 and TRBJ2-5; D possibly corresponds to TRBD2 (6 bases). The CDR3 is 15 amino acids. Germline CDR1 SQVTM, CDR2 ANQGSEA. V lost 5 bases, J lost 4 bases, and 20 bases lay in between. As DNA, the CDR3 is TGCAGCGTTTATGGCGGGATCCTTTCATTAGAGACCCAGTACTTC. Translated: CSVYGGILSLETQYF.

This chain joins TRBV12-3 or TRBV12-4 and TRBJ2-5; D remains unclear. CDR3 size: 13 residues. Trimming stripped 5 bases from V and 9 bases from J, with 16 bases between. Here the CDR3 DNA reads TGTGCCAGCAGTCCCCCCGGGTCAAGGGCCCAGTACTTC. Protein: CASSPPGSRAQYF.

CDR3 residues: CASTKPVARNEQFF. Here the CDR3 DNA reads TGTGCCAGCACCAAACCGGTGGCCCGAAATGAGCAGTTCTTC. The chain links TRBV7-9 to TRBJ2-1; D not resolved. From germline, CDR1 is SEHNR and CDR2 FQNEAQ (reference sequence). The CDR3 is made up of 14 amino acids. V was cut by 7 bases and J by 7 bases, with 17 bases left in between.

The chain joins TRBV2 to TRBJ1-2, with D maybe TRBD1 (5 bases). This CDR3 region has 14 residues. The V end was cut by 8 bases, the J end by 0 bases, with 13 bases between. Germline V lookup: CDR1 SNHLY, CDR2 FYNNEI. The CDR3 spells CASQDSSANYGYTF. The CDR3 coding sequence is TGTGCCAGCCAAGACAGCAGCGCTAACTATGGCTACACCTTC.

The V call is TRBV7-8, the J call TRBJ2-1, with D possibly being TRBD2 (7 bases). Germline values: CDR1 SGHVS, CDR2 FQNEAQ. Between the trimmed V and J ends, which lost 5 bases and 8 bases, there was a span of 22 bases. The CDR3 totals 16 residues. The CDR3 DNA reads as TGTGCCAGCAGCCCTAGGTCGGGGGGCCGGTACGATGAGCAGTTCTTC. Amino acid sequence: CASSPRSGGRYDEQFF.

The genes are TRBV4-1 and TRBJ1-1, with a possible D match to TRBD1 (5 bases). CDR3 size: 16 residues. Trimming removed 3 bases at V and 5 bases at J, with 19 bases between. Germline V gives CDR1 MGHRA, CDR2 YSYEKL. The CDR3 protein is CASSHPGASTGTEAFF. The DNA of the CDR3 is TGCGCCAGCAGCCATCCCGGGGCGTCGACGGGAACTGAAGCTTTCTTT.

V gene TRBV6-6 combines with J gene TRBJ2-5; D call uncertain. Germline V CDR1 and CDR2: MNHNY, SVGAGI (reference sequence). The V gene lost 7 bases and the J gene lost 0 bases, with 12 bases spanning the gap. The CDR3 length is 14 residues. CDR3 in DNA: TGTGCCAGCACCCTCTTCGCGCACCAAGAGACCCAGTACTTC. It specifies CASTLFAHQETQYF.

This clonotype was found once. The chain uses TRBV2 and TRBJ2-1; the D call may be TRBD1 or TRBD2 (5 bases each). The CDR3 contains 13 residues. Trimming stripped 9 bases from V and 5 bases from J, with 14 bases between. CDR1 is SNHLY, CDR2 FYNNEI, per germline. CDR3 loop: CARGIGGHNEQFF. CDR3 bases: TGTGCCAGAGGGATTGGGGGACACAATGAGCAGTTCTTC.

This clonotype showed up just a few times. The chain has TRBV12-3 or TRBV12-4 and TRBJ2-7; TRBD2 is a possible D gene (5 bases). V was trimmed by 5 bases and J by 1 base, leaving 9 bases between them. This CDR3 spans 13 amino acids. CDR3 nucleotides: TGTGCCAGCAGTCCCTCGGGGTCCTACGAGCAGTACTTC. It encodes CASSPSGSYEQYF.